This T cell receptor (beta chain) was found in a study of cytomegalovirus exposure and HLA in healthy donors (TCRdb year 2017). Background for the entire study: According to an earlier analysis of 550 to 700 of the donors, about 170 million T cells yielded approximately 120 million unique TCR beta sequences and 276 Gb of sequence data. Rather than using new phenotypic data, the later analysis identified candidate immune exposures from TCR beta sequences and from how often those sequences occurred across donors. Typing coverage differed by locus: A, B, C, DRB1 and DQB1 were typed in roughly 620-630 donors, DQA1 in roughly 500, DPA1 in approximately 600, and DPB1 in just under 490. Both class I and class II loci were covered by HLA typing, at four-digit resolution. Several DR-DQ haplotypes were handled as single units for association and clustering because linkage in the cohort was strong. A later analysis re-analyzed previously published TCR beta repertoires from 550 to 700 donors and added high-resolution HLA genotyping to study TCR occurrence patterns. In an earlier analysis of around 540 of the donors, high-throughput TCR beta sequencing was used to judge whether each TCR beta V gene segment behaved as functional or pseudogenic. The study aimed to test whether cataloging public T cell receptors could reveal signatures of past pathogen exposure. Besides the first cohort of some 670 subjects, a separate validation cohort made up of 120 different subjects was used. Donor age, sex, ethnicity and CMV serostatus were compiled alongside the repertoire data. All discovery cohort repertoires had been generated using a single sequencing platform. An early release that covered fewer than 800 HLA-typed donors contained approximately 300 gigabases of sequencing data and around 85 million unique TCR sequences. A later genetic analysis used genome-wide SNP genotypes for about three fifths of the 666 donors, treating that subset as a discovery cohort. The study combined high-throughput TCR immunosequencing, statistical association of individual TCRs with disease status, and machine learning to predict cytomegalovirus infection status. The study profiled the T cell repertoires of under 700 subjects by immunosequencing and related them to cytomegalovirus serostatus. Of the roughly 400 genotyped donors, about 80% fell in the genetic ancestry cluster associated with self-reported Caucasian donors. Among a few hundred genotyped donors of the cohort, an average of about 240,000 unique TCR beta nucleotide sequences were sequenced per donor, about a sixth of them non-productive.

The full study reports these points: In vitro tests confirmed that a few of the cytomegalovirus-associated TCR beta chains recognize cytomegalovirus antigens. A later analysis associated about 18,000 TCR beta sequences with specific HLA alleles at a false discovery rate of 0.05. According to a later analysis, parvovirus B19, influenza, CMV and Epstein-Barr virus appeared linked to several top co-occurrence clusters. Assigning TCR associations to individual alleles was difficult when HLA alleles, especially DR and DQ, strongly co-occurred. According to the authors, the approach could potentially be generalized to other disease states and immunological phenotypes. Roughly uniform sequencing depth across donors was assumed in presence/absence analyses, although this assumption may not hold. In an earlier analysis of some 500 of the donors, most TCR beta V segments were observed in productive rearrangements about 87% or about 30% of the time, broadly matching IMGT annotations. A later analysis found that TCR association rates varied across HLA loci, with DRB1 alleles showing the most associated TCRs and HLA-C alleles the fewest. According to a later analysis, most CMV-associated TCR beta chains appeared to be HLA-restricted, and the HLA associations seemed to be driven largely by CMV exposure. A further reported finding was that TCR beta sequences accurately predicted the HLA-A and HLA-B alleles for most subjects in the first cohort. In this cohort, only TCR beta chains were sequenced, and detectable features were limited by the absence of alpha or paired-chain data. The study gave a list of some 150 TCR beta chains associated with cytomegalovirus. A later genetic analysis reported fewer N-insertions in productive TCRs among donors in an Asian-associated ancestry cluster than the approximately 670-donor mean. A cluster of highly shared sequence variants was judged likely to represent a technical artifact of the sequencing pipeline. A later genetic analysis associated a missense DCLRE1C variant with V-gene and J-gene trimming of TCR beta chains, and an independent cohort replicated the association. Immune exposure information for the cohort was limited to CMV serostatus. Because HLA typing was unavailable for some donors at each locus, only the typed subset was used in association tests. Most TCR sequences were observed very rarely across donors, whereas some public TCRs were present in many individuals. Because counts were too low, 15 to 20 rarely observed V segments, including chromosome 9 orphons, were excluded from the earlier analysis of around 640 of the donors. Correlated functional status among segregating V segments might reflect linkage disequilibrium, but an unknown experimental factor could not be ruled out. In both the original and validation cohorts, the classifier was reported to diagnose cytomegalovirus status with high specificity and sensitivity. Compared with equally common non-associated chains, HLA-associated TCR beta chains in a later analysis were more clonally expanded and had lower generation probabilities.

This clone has more than one count but fewer than ten. The antigen it recognizes is unknown. Base qualities were left out, and no much larger clone turns up one base away. The method behind the library was the immunoSEQ multiplex PCR assay. A mixture of 60 forward primers for TCR Vbeta segments and 13 reverse primers for TCR Jbeta segments was used in the multiplex PCR. The CDR3 region of rearranged TCR beta genes was amplified from genomic DNA with a multiplex PCR assay. The amplified TCR beta libraries were sequenced on the Illumina HiSeq System as 87-base-pair reads. Per the source publication's procedure: A later analysis counted about 76 million unique TCR beta chains across the 650 to 700 repertoires, and around 12 million of these chains were shared by at least two donors. Raw reads were error-corrected and collapsed into unique sequences by a nearest-neighbor algorithm in which closely related sequences were merged to remove PCR and sequencing errors. V, D and J gene segments were assigned by aligning CDR3 sequences to IMGT reference sequences. For a sequence to be retained, a match of at least six nucleotides was required to both a V gene segment and a J gene segment. Rearrangements were called productive when the CDR3 lacked stop codons and stayed in frame with V and J; all others were non-productive. Following IMGT convention, CDR3 was defined as the stretch from the second conserved V-encoded cysteine to the conserved J-encoded phenylalanine. In an earlier analysis of around 540 of the donors, sequences lacking an unambiguous match to a single V gene segment were excluded. An earlier analysis of under 750 of the donors called V segments functional above 56.7% productive rearrangements and segregating when the between-donor standard deviation exceeded 5%. A statistical classification framework was built to diagnose cytomegalovirus status from the catalog of TCR beta chain sequences. V and J gene assignment, in a later analysis, came from comparing TCR nucleotide sequences with IMGT/GENE-DB human TR gene sequences. In a later analysis, CDR3 sequences and most-parsimonious VDJ recombination scenarios were assigned using the TCRdist pipeline. In a later analysis, each TCR beta chain was defined by its CDR3 amino acid sequence together with its V-gene family, and reads lacking a unique V-gene family were excluded. As a way to deal with suspected cross-contamination and a sequencing artifact, a later analysis dropped approximately 570 nucleotide sequences that were highly shared and had low generation probability. For each public chain, a later analysis derived a clonal expansion index from normalized ranks of inferred template counts within each repertoire. In a later analysis, generation probabilities were computed using a VDJ recombination model fitted to out-of-frame rearrangements, and the results were checked against IGoR. In a later analysis, TCR-TCR, TCR-HLA and TCR-CMV co-occurrence was scored with hypergeometric tests, and a repertoire-size bias correction was applied to TCR pairs. False discovery rates were estimated in a later analysis by permuting HLA or CMV assignments 20 times. In a later analysis, co-occurring TCRs were grouped with DBSCAN, and TCRdist sequence similarity was added when clustering was performed within HLA-allele-positive subsets. For co-occurrence clustering, repertoires with fewer than 30,000 or more than 120,000 public chains were excluded, along with five or six repertoires with anomalous nucleotide sharing. TCRdb obtained this table from immuneACCESS and retained in-frame rearrangements with V and J assigned. These tables miss some clones; where compared with another copy, unresolved V genes account for less than half of the shortfall, and the remainder is unexplained. The V and J calls and the clone size are those of that table, but D and trimming were determined from the DNA. The sample yields about 130,000 clones; around three quarters were counted once. Of the sample, under 5% is held by the ten largest clones.

In total, fewer than 750 healthy bone marrow donors made up the cohort. At the time of sampling, all cohort members were nominally healthy, though unrecorded immune exposures were likely present. The donor tested CMV seropositive and was one of the 289 seropositive cohort members. Each donor provided a peripheral blood sample, and peripheral blood mononuclear cells were used for TCR beta sequencing. Genomic DNA was extracted from the blood cell samples with the Qiagen DNeasy Blood Extraction Kit. The sequenced sample was PBMCs. The sequence was obtained from a male donor in good health and CMV-seropositive.

The CDR3 region reads CATKMEGFLGTEAFF. In nucleotides, the sequence is TGTGCCACCAAGATGGAGGGGTTTTTGGGCACTGAAGCTTTCTTT. Here the chain combines TRBV2 and TRBJ1-1; the D segment could be TRBD1, given 5 matching bases. The cysteine opens and the phenylalanine closes a CDR3 of 15 amino acids. The DNA shown is the 45-base CDR3, in frame from base 1. Between the V and J ends, shortened by 10 bases and 4 bases respectively, the junction contains 22 bases. CDR1 SNHLY and CDR2 FYNNEI were looked up in the germline V gene.